Sequencing of this TCR beta chain was carried out in a study of CD8 T cells in Susac syndrome. Random hexamers were used to reverse transcribe about 0.5 to 1 ug of RNA. An immunoSEQ multiplex PCR amplified TCR beta CDR3 over 54 Vbeta and 13 Jbeta. TCRdb called the immunoSEQ multiplex PCR reads again in MiXCR, with one record for every CDR3 protein. This table holds about 73,000 distinct CDR3 sequences, approximately 94% found once. The CDR3 contains 13 residues. Germline CDR1 SGHVS, CDR2 FQNEAQ. Trimming took 5 bases from V and 4 from J; bases not matched to a gene: 5. This TCR came from a human donor with multiple sclerosis. The rearrangement uses TRBV7-8 and TRBJ2-7; TRBD1 matches 7 bases. Material for sequencing was CD8+ T cells from PBMCs. This CDR3 reads CASSGDRLYEQYF. The CDR3 bases are TGTGCCAGCAGCGGGGACAGACTGTACGAGCAGTACTTC.